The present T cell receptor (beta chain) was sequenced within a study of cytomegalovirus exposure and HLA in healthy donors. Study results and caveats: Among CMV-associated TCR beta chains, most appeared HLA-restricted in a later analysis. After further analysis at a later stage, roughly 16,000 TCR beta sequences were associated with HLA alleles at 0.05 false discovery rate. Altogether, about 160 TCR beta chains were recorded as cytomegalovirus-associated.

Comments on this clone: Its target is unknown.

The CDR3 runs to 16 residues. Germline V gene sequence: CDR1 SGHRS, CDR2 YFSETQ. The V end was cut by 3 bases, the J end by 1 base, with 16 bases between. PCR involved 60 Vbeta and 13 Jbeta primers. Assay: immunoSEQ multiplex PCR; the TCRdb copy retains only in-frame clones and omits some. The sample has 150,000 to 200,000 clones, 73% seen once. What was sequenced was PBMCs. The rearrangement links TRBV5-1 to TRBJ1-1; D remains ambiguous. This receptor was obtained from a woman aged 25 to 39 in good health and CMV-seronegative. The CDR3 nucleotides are TGCGCCAGCAGCTATGGTGGTGGGAGAGGGAACACTGAAGCTTTCTTT. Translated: CASSYGGGRGNTEAFF.